The 3 T cell receptor beta chains below come from one sample, sequenced in a study of blood T cells in healthy people across ages. Primers used in a second PCR of about 6 to 12 cycles were a sample-barcoded 5' primer and a J-beta primer mix. TCRdb passed the 5' RACE reads through MiXCR, listing each CDR3 protein once. The sample holds about 720,000 distinct CDR3 sequences, approximately 21% seen once. The sequencing sample was made of blood. Source of these receptors: an older man in good health.

The rearrangement links TRBV29-1 to TRBJ1-2; D remains ambiguous. CDR3 size: 14 residues. The V and J ends lost 0 bases and 4 bases respectively, with 12 bases between them. CDR1 SQVTM and CDR2 ANQGSEA come from the germline V gene. DNA for the CDR3: TGCAGCGTTGAAGAATCGGCCAACACCTATGGCTACACCTTC. This encodes CSVEESANTYGYTF.

The chain carries TRBV10-3 and TRBJ2-4, with a possible D match to TRBD2 (5 bases). The CDR3 loop spans 14 amino acids. The V gene lost 4 bases and the J gene lost 0 bases, with 7 bases spanning the gap. Germline V CDR1 and CDR2: ENHRY, SYGVKD. The CDR3 protein is CAISGELAKNIQYF. Here the CDR3 DNA reads TGTGCCATCAGTGGGGAGTTAGCCAAAAACATTCAGTACTTC.

The chain joins TRBV7-2 to TRBJ2-1; D gene ambiguous. Germline CDR1 reads SGHTA; CDR2 reads FQGNSA. Trimming pared 5 bases from V and 8 bases from J, leaving 10 bases between. CDR3 length equals 12 residues. The CDR3 protein is CASSPLLDEQFF. CDR3 sequence (DNA): TGTGCCAGCAGCCCACTCCTCGATGAGCAGTTCTTC.